Below are 32 T cell receptor beta chains sequenced from a single sample in a study of T-cell memory formation after mild COVID-19. MiXCR, applied by TCRdb to the 5' RACE reads, yields one record per CDR3 protein. The data hold 380,000 or so distinct CDR3 sequences, with about 13% observed a single time. The sample was PBMCs or a T cell subset sorted from them (not recorded which). All receptors come from a young man who had mild COVID-19 (a few samples of this study predate the infection). Cell type and time point are not known.

This rearrangement joins TRBV18 to TRBJ1-1; no clear D gene. This CDR3 has 16 residues. Germline CDR1 reads KGHSH; CDR2 reads LQKENI. Trimming removed 1 base from V and 0 bases from J, with 12 bases in between. CDR3 loop: CASSPRAGILNTEAFF. The CDR3 DNA sequence: TGTGCCAGCTCACCACGGGCGGGCATCCTGAACACTGAAGCTTTCTTT.

This clonotype was detected a few times. V and J are TRBV6-5 and TRBJ1-2; 12 bases match TRBD1. Germline V gene lookup returns CDR1 MNHEY and CDR2 SVGAGI. This CDR3 is 14 amino acids long. Germline trimming cut 4 bases from V and 7 bases from J; bases unmatched to any gene: 4. The CDR3 loop reads CASSWGQGAGGYTF. The CDR3 coding sequence is TGTGCCAGCAGTTGGGGACAGGGGGCAGGTGGCTACACCTTC.

V gene TRBV9 combines with J gene TRBJ2-5; D gene uncertain. Germline assignment: CDR1 SGDLS and CDR2 YYNGEE. V was clipped by 3 bases and J by 5 bases, with 23 bases between them. This CDR3 spans 17 amino acids. The CDR3 coding sequence is TGTGCCAGCAGCGGGGCGGACGGGCCGGTCCTAGGGGAGACCCAGTACTTC. Its protein is CASSGADGPVLGETQYF.

This clonotype was observed a handful of times. The rearrangement joins TRBV6-1 to TRBJ2-2, with D perhaps given as TRBD1 or TRBD2 (5 bases each). CDR3 length equals 15 residues. V was pared by 4 bases and J by 2 bases, with 11 bases between. Germline CDR1 reads MNHNS; CDR2 reads SASEGT. CDR3 in DNA: TGTGCCAGCAGTGCCGGGGCTTTTAACACCGGGGAGCTGTTTTTT. Protein product: CASSAGAFNTGELFF.

CDR3 amino acids: CASSVEFSNQPQHF. The CDR3 DNA is TGTGCCAGCAGTGTTGAATTCAGCAATCAGCCCCAGCATTTT. This chain uses TRBV2 with TRBJ1-5; no clear D gene. V was shortened by 4 bases and J by 1 base, with 8 bases between the two germline ends. Germline V gives CDR1 SNHLY, CDR2 FYNNEI. The length of the CDR3 is 14 residues.

This clonotype appeared a few times. The chain recombines TRBV12-3 or TRBV12-4 with TRBJ2-5; a possible D gene is TRBD1 (6 bases). The CDR3 spans 14 residues. Trimming pared 6 bases from V and 1 base from J, leaving 12 bases between. The CDR3 loop is CASSIGQPQETQYF. CDR3 sequence (DNA): TGTGCCAGCAGCATCGGACAGCCCCAAGAGACCCAGTACTTC.

The rearrangement joins TRBV6-5 to TRBJ1-4; 8 bases agree with TRBD1. CDR1 is MNHEY, CDR2 SVGAGI, per germline. This CDR3 spans 15 amino acids. The junction had 9 bases not matched to a gene; V was cut back by 5 bases and J by 7 bases. The CDR3 sequence is CASSNTGQGFEKLFF. In DNA form, the CDR3 reads TGTGCCAGCAGTAACACCGGACAGGGCTTTGAAAAACTGTTTTTT.

The chain recombines TRBV3-1 with TRBJ2-7; D unresolved. CDR1 LGHDT and CDR2 YNNKEL come from the germline V gene (reference sequence). The CDR3 has 13 amino acids. The ends were cut back, 1 base at V and 2 bases at J, with 6 bases in the middle. CDR3 in amino acids: CASSQGYAYEQYF. DNA of the CDR3: TGTGCCAGCAGCCAAGGATATGCCTACGAGCAGTACTTC.

This clonotype has more than one count but fewer than ten. This sequence joins TRBV30 and TRBJ2-1, with TRBD1 identical over 9 bases. V dropped 5 bases and J dropped 5; count of bases not matched to a gene: 10. CDR1 and CDR2 from the germline V gene are GTSNPN and SVGIG (reference sequence). The CDR3 has 15 amino acids. This CDR3 is CAWSAWTGVHNEQFF. The DNA of the CDR3 is TGTGCCTGGTCCGCCTGGACAGGGGTCCACAATGAGCAGTTCTTC.

The chain combines TRBV7-6 with TRBJ1-1, with D perhaps matching TRBD1 (5 bases). Trimming left V 4 bases short and J 1 base short, with 13 bases between. Germline CDR1 reads SGHVS; CDR2 reads FNYEAQ. The CDR3 runs 15 residues. In nucleotides, the CDR3 is TGTGCCAGCAGCTGGGGGGGTGCAGCGAACACTGAAGCTTTCTTT. It is translated as CASSWGGAANTEAFF.

This clonotype was detected a few times. The chain carries TRBV6-2 or TRBV6-3 and TRBJ2-7, with TRBD2 identical over 7 bases. The V gene end was trimmed by 6 bases and the J gene end by 0 bases; junction bases not matched to a gene: 5. This CDR3 is 14 amino acids long. CDR1 and CDR2 (germline): MNHEY, SVGEGT. The CDR3 DNA sequence: TGTGCCAGCAGGGCAGCGGGGCGCTCCTACGAGCAGTACGTC. Protein sequence: CASRAAGRSYEQYV.

At least ten counts were recorded for this clonotype. J is TRBJ2-3 and V is TRBV12-3 or TRBV12-4; D might be TRBD2 (6 bases). The CDR3 spans 13 residues. Trimming shortened V by 4 bases and J by 8 bases, and 13 bases separated the two germline ends. CDR3 nucleotide sequence: TGTGCCAGCAGTTCCCGGGACTTGGTTACGCAGTATTTT. Translation gives CASSSRDLVTQYF.

This clonotype has only a few counts. DNA of the CDR3: TGTGCCAGCAGGTGGGGGGGTGACTACAATGAGCAGTTCTTC. It specifies CASRWGGDYNEQFF. This chain links TRBV27 with TRBJ2-1; 7 bases align to TRBD2. CDR3 length equals 14 residues. After removal of 6 bases from V and 3 bases from J, the junction contained 5 bases not matched to a gene. Germline V gives CDR1 MNHEY, CDR2 SMNVEV (reference sequence).

The chain couples TRBV19 to TRBJ2-3; 7 bases line up with TRBD2. The CDR3 covers 15 residues. Germline trimming cut 6 bases from V and 6 bases from J; bases unmatched to any gene: 12. CDR1 and CDR2 from the germline V gene are LNHDA and SQIVND (reference sequence). The CDR3 bases are TGTGCCAGTAGACCGCTAGCGGCGTCGGTGGATACGCAGTATTTT. Translation: CASRPLAASVDTQYF.

The chain uses TRBV9 and TRBJ1-2, with D possibly TRBD1 on 6 matching bases. The CDR3 has 13 residues. Germline V CDR1 and CDR2: SGDLS, YYNGEE. V was shortened by 4 bases and J by 4 bases, with 11 bases between the two germline ends. This chain's CDR3 is CASSTPQGYGYTF. CDR3 in DNA: TGTGCCAGCAGCACCCCACAGGGCTATGGCTACACCTTC.

The chain is built from TRBV3-1 and TRBJ1-2; TRBD1 might be the D (5 bases). The CDR3 contains 15 residues. Trimming shortened V by 4 bases and J by 2 bases, and 14 bases separated the two germline ends. From germline, CDR1 is LGHDT and CDR2 YNNKEL (reference sequence). CDR3 loop: CASSPGDRLNYGYTF. CDR3 coding DNA: TGTGCCAGCAGCCCGGGGGACCGGCTAAACTATGGCTACACCTTC.

The chain links TRBV12-3 or TRBV12-4 to TRBJ2-7, with D uncertain. The CDR3 loop spans 15 amino acids. V was trimmed by 2 bases and J by 2 bases, leaving 13 bases between them. In DNA, the CDR3 is TGTGCCAGCAGTTTACGGTCACAGCTTCCCTACGAGCAGTACTTC. This encodes CASSLRSQLPYEQYF.

This chain joins TRBV4-2 and TRBJ2-5, with a possible D match to TRBD2 (6 bases). Germline-derived CDR1 and CDR2 are LGHNA and YNFKEQ. Trimming removed 3 bases at V and 2 bases at J, with 16 bases between. CDR3 length equals 16 residues. CDR3 nucleotides: TGTGCCAGCAGCCAGGACGGAGGGCCTTTACAAGAGACCCAGTACTTC. It translates to CASSQDGGPLQETQYF.

This clonotype was detected ten times or more. The CDR3 bases are TGTGCCAGCAGCTTAATGACAGGGGAAGAGACCCAGTACTTC. This gives the protein CASSLMTGEETQYF. The J gene is TRBJ2-5, the V gene TRBV7-8; 8 bases are a match to TRBD1. Germline trimming cut 2 bases from V and 3 bases from J; bases unmatched to any gene: 2. The CDR3 has 14 amino acids. Germline values: CDR1 SGHVS, CDR2 FQNEAQ.

This chain connects TRBV5-1 to TRBJ1-2, with 11 bases aligning to TRBD1. The CDR3 has 17 amino acids. Germline V gene sequence: CDR1 SGHRS, CDR2 YFSETQ. V was pared by 3 bases and J by 6 bases, with 13 bases of the junction left unmatched. CDR3 protein: CASSSIYSRDRGDGYTF. The CDR3 DNA reads as TGCGCCAGCAGCTCAATCTACTCCCGGGACAGGGGGGATGGCTACACCTTC.

This clonotype was detected a few times. The chain combines TRBV4-2 with TRBJ2-7, with 12 bases identical to TRBD2. The CDR3 runs 18 residues. Germline V gene lookup returns CDR1 LGHNA and CDR2 YNFKEQ. The ends lost 0 bases at V and 4 bases at J; junction bases unmatched: 10. CDR3 bases: TGTGCCAGCAGCCAAGATACTAGCGGGGGGACGGGTACTTACGAGCAGTACTTC. This translates into CASSQDTSGGTGTYEQYF.

There are many counts of this clonotype. This chain joins TRBV12-3 or TRBV12-4 and TRBJ1-2; D not certain. The CDR3 runs 13 residues. With 0 bases removed from V and 5 bases from J, the gap between germline ends came to 7 bases. The CDR3 DNA reads TGTGCCAGCAGTTTAGCGCGGGGATATGGCTACACCTTC. Translating it yields CASSLARGYGYTF.

The gene calls are TRBV29-1 and TRBJ2-5, with TRBD2 as a possible D gene (7 bases). V shed 4 bases and J shed 1 base, with 16 bases lying between them. This CDR3 region has 15 residues. Germline V gene lookup returns CDR1 SQVTM and CDR2 ANQGSEA. In nucleotides, the CDR3 is TGCAGCGTTGTCCTCAGGGGAGGGATCCAAGAGACCCAGTACTTC. Translated, it gives CSVVLRGGIQETQYF.

This clonotype was counted many times. The CDR3: CAPQARDRGLYEQYV. In DNA, the CDR3 is TGTGCCCCCCAGGCTCGGGACAGGGGACTCTACGAGCAGTACGTC. The V and J genes are TRBV24-1 and TRBJ2-7; 10 bases match TRBD1. Germline V gene sequence: CDR1 KGHDR, CDR2 SFDVKD. The CDR3 is 15 amino acids. J was trimmed by 3 bases and V by 12 bases; bases with no gene match: 13.

This clonotype was observed a few times. The chain carries TRBV9 and TRBJ1-2; TRBD1 might be the D (5 bases). Trimming stripped 3 bases from V and 3 bases from J, with 15 bases between. Per the germline V gene, CDR1 is SGDLS and CDR2 is YYNGEE. The CDR3 covers 15 residues. The CDR3 protein is CASSADGTLDYGYTF. The CDR3 nucleotides read TGTGCCAGCAGCGCCGACGGGACGCTAGACTATGGCTACACCTTC.

The CDR3 DNA follows: TGTGCCAGCAGCTTGGCCGTGTCAGGGAGGGCGGAGACCCAGTACTTC. Residues: CASSLAVSGRAETQYF. J is TRBJ2-5 and V is TRBV5-8; 7 nucleotides align to TRBD2. The CDR3 loop spans 16 amino acids. V was pared by 0 bases and J by 5 bases, with 10 bases of the junction left unmatched. CDR1 SGHTS and CDR2 YDEGEE come from the germline V gene.

This clonotype showed up just a few times. At one end the junction does not follow the germline gene, possibly because of a read error. The chain combines TRBV7-9 with TRBJ2-7; D possibly matches TRBD1 or TRBD2 (5 bases each). This CDR3 has 14 residues. Germline loops: CDR1 SEHNR, CDR2 FQNEAQ (reference sequence). The CDR3 loop reads CASSLGGPTRGVRF. DNA for the CDR3: TGTGCCAGCAGCTTAGGTGGGCCAACGAGGGGAGTGAGGTTC.

This clonotype came up a few times. V usage is TRBV28 and J usage is TRBJ2-3; 13 bases line up with TRBD2. Germline values: CDR1 MDHEN, CDR2 SYDVKM. The CDR3 runs to 15 residues. V lost 8 bases and J lost 7; bases outside the gene matches: 9. CDR3 DNA sequence: TGTGCCAGCGGTGGACTAGCGGGGGTCCGAAATACGCAGTATTTT. Translated: CASGGLAGVRNTQYF.

The chain uses TRBV15 and TRBJ2-5; D call uncertain. Germline CDR1 reads LNHNV; CDR2 reads YYDKDF (reference sequence). This CDR3 spans 13 amino acids. V lost 6 bases and J 2 bases, leaving 10 bases between the germline ends. The CDR3 DNA sequence: TGTGCCACCAGAGGAAGGATTCAAGAGACCCAGTACTTC. It specifies CATRGRIQETQYF.

This clonotype appeared a few times. V and J are TRBV12-3 or TRBV12-4 and TRBJ1-6; 9 positions match TRBD1. V lost 10 bases and J lost 7; bases outside the gene matches: 5. There are 13 residues in the CDR3. CDR3: CATNRGLNSPLHF. Here the CDR3 DNA reads TGTGCCACCAACAGGGGGCTAAATTCACCCCTCCACTTT.

This clonotype was picked up a small number of times. The rearrangement uses TRBV5-6 and TRBJ2-1; TRBD1 might be the D (6 bases). The germline CDR1 and CDR2 sequences are SGHDT and YYEEEE. Trimming removed 6 bases at V and 7 bases at J, with 26 bases between. The CDR3 extends over 17 amino acids. The CDR3 is CASTTTRGSRGWNEQFF. The CDR3 coding sequence is TGTGCCAGCACCACCACGCGTGGTAGTAGGGGGTGGAATGAGCAGTTCTTC. Full variable domain (rest looked up from reference TRBV5-6 and TRBJ2-1): DAGVTQSPTHLIKTRGQQVTLRCSPKSGHDTVSWYQQALGQGPQFIFQYYEEEERQRGNFPDRFSGHQFPNYSSELNVNALLLGDSALYLCASTTTRGSRGWNEQFFGPGTRLTVL.

In this sample, this clonotype turned up many times. The genes are TRBV10-3 and TRBJ1-2, with 7 bases identical to TRBD1. The V and J ends lost 10 bases and 3 bases, in that order; junction bases with no gene match: 8. The CDR3 sequence is 13 residues long. The germline gives CDR1 ENHRY, CDR2 SYGVKD. CDR3 nucleotide sequence: TGTGCCAGTGGGAGGGGGCTCGACTATGGCTACACCTTC. It is translated as CASGRGLDYGYTF.